This passage covers 7 T cell receptor beta chains from one sample sequenced in a study of T cells in Graves' hyperthyroidism and ophthalmopathy. RNA transcripts yielded amplified TCR beta CDR3 regions. A set of HTBI primers served as the primers for a first-round RT-PCR of the TCR CDR3. One entry per CDR3 protein, called by TCRdb with MiXCR from the multiplex PCR reads. The data contain about 500,000 distinct CDR3 sequences, around 16% of them seen just once; the ten biggest clones take up 29%. What was sequenced was blood. The receptors were gathered from a woman between 25 and 40 years old with Graves' ophthalmopathy.

The chain carries TRBV4-2 and TRBJ2-1; D is perhaps TRBD1 (6 bases). Trimming removed 5 bases from V and 14 bases from J, with 19 bases in between. Germline-derived CDR1 and CDR2 are LGHNA and YNFKEQ. The CDR3 has 13 amino acids. In DNA, the CDR3 is TGTGCCAGCAGCGAGGACAGCCACACCTCAGAGTTCTTC. Amino acids: CASSEDSHTSEFF.

This clonotype was seen more than once but under ten times. The genes are TRBV4-3 and TRBJ1-4, with no clear D. The CDR3 extends over 16 amino acids. The germline V and J ends were trimmed by 1 base and 1 base, with 10 bases remaining between them. Germline V CDR1 and CDR2: LGHNA, YSLEER. CDR3 nucleotide sequence: TGCGCCAGCAGCCAAGTTCGAGGGCGAACTAATGAAAAACTGTTTTTT. It specifies CASSQVRGRTNEKLFF.

The chain recombines TRBV2 with TRBJ2-7; no clear D gene. Trimming pared 4 bases from V and 2 bases from J, leaving 6 bases between. The CDR3 sequence is 12 residues long. Germline V lookup: CDR1 SNHLY, CDR2 FYNNEI. As DNA, the CDR3 is TGTGCCAGCAGTGTCGGGCCCTACGAGCAGTACTTC. Its protein product is CASSVGPYEQYF.

This rearrangement joins TRBV20-1 to TRBJ2-6; 7 nucleotides agree with TRBD1. The CDR3 sequence is 18 residues long. In germline, CDR1 is DFQATT, CDR2 SNEGSKA (reference sequence). Losses at the gene ends were 0 bases for V and 1 base for J; bases not matched to a gene: 9. Here the CDR3 DNA reads TGCAGTGCTAGAGATTCGCGACAGGGTGTTTCTGGGGCCAACGTCCTGACTTTC. Residues: CSARDSRQGVSGANVLTF.

This clonotype came up a few times. J is TRBJ2-1 and V is TRBV5-4; 7 positions match TRBD1. The length of the CDR3 is 16 residues. V lost 4 bases and J lost 6; bases outside the gene matches: 13. From germline, CDR1 is SGHNT and CDR2 YYREEE (reference sequence). The CDR3 coding sequence is TGTGCCAGCAGCAGGCCGCGGACAGGACCAACCAATGAGCAGTTCTTC. It encodes CASSRPRTGPTNEQFF. The complete variable domain, with remaining parts taken from reference TRBV5-4 and TRBJ2-1, reads ETGVTQSPTHLIKTRGQQVTLRCSSQSGHNTVSWYQQALGQGPQFIFQYYREEENGRGNFPPRFSGLQFPNYSSELNVNALELDDSALYLCASSRPRTGPTNEQFFGPGTRLTVL.

This clonotype was seen repeatedly, ten times or more. J is TRBJ1-2 and V is TRBV6-1; 11 nucleotides agree with TRBD1. The V and J ends lost 5 bases and 3 bases, in that order; junction bases with no gene match: 5. CDR3 length: 15 amino acids. CDR1 and CDR2 from the germline V gene are MNHNS and SASEGT. Written as DNA, the CDR3 is TGTGCCAGCAGTCCGTGGACAGGGGGCTACTATGGCTACACCTTC. It encodes CASSPWTGGYYGYTF.

With regard to this clonotype: This may be a read error, as it is one base from a much larger clone. This chain uses TRBV12-3 or TRBV12-4 with TRBJ2-1; 14 bases line up with TRBD2. This CDR3 is built from 15 residues. The trim removed 7 bases at V and 8 bases at J, leaving 7 bases unmatched. The CDR3 loop reads CASTIGTSGSYEQFF. The CDR3, as DNA: TGTGCCAGCACCATCGGGACTAGCGGGAGTTATGAGCAGTTCTTC.